This paragraph covers one TCR beta chain sequence. The data stem from a study of blood T cell repertoires in COVID-19. The CDR3 covers 19 residues. V was pared by 0 bases and J by 1 base, with 16 bases between. CDR1 MRHNA and CDR2 SNTAGT come from the germline V gene. Original data processing: Cell counts per sample came from amplifying reference gene primers. Clones were sequenced by immunoSEQ multiplex PCR, and TCRdb holds only the in-frame ones, with some missing. The V and J calls and clone size are taken from that table; D and trimming were inferred from the DNA. The sample holds 31,000 or so clones, 70% to 90% seen once.

This sequence was found in a human donor with active COVID-19. The donor label of this sample is uncertain. The specimen was peripheral blood. The rearrangement joins TRBV6-4 to TRBJ2-6; D is possibly TRBD1 (5 bases). CDR3 in amino acids: CASSDSIRTRISGANVLTF. CDR3 coding DNA: TGTGCCAGCAGTGACTCGATCCGGACACGGATTTCTGGGGCCAACGTCCTGACTTTC.